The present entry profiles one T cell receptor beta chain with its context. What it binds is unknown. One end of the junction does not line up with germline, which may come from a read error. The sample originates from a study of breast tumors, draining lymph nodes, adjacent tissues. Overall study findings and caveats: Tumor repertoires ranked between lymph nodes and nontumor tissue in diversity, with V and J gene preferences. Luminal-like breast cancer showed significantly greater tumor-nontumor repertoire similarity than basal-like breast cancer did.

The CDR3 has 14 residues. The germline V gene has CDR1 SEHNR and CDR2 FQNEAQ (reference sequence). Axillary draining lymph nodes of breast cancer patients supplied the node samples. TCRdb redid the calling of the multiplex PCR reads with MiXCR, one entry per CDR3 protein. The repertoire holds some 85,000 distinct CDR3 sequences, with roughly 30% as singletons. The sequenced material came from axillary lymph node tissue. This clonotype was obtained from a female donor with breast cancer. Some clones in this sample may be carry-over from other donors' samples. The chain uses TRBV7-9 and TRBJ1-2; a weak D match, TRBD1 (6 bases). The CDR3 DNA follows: TGTGCCAGTAGCTGGGCGACAGGTGGCCATGGCTACACCTTC. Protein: CASSWATGGHGYTF.